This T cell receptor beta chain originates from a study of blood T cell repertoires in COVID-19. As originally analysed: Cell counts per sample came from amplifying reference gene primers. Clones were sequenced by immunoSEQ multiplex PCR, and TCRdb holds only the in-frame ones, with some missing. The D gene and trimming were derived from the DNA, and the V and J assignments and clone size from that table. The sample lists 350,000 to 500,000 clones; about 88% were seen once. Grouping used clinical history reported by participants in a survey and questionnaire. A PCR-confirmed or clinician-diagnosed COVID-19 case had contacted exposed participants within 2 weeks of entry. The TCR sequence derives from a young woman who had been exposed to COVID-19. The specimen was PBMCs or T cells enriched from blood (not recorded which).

This CDR3 is CAISGLAGDHEQYF. DNA for the CDR3: TGTGCCATCAGTGGTCTAGCGGGAGACCACGAGCAGTACTTC. The gene calls are TRBV10-3 and TRBJ2-7, with TRBD2 matching over 10 bases. This CDR3 has 14 residues. Germline CDR1 and CDR2: ENHRY and SYGVKD. After removal of 4 bases from V and 5 bases from J, the junction contained 5 bases not matched to a gene.